The 10 T cell receptor beta chains below all came from one sample that was sequenced in a study of T cell changes during pregnancy in multiple sclerosis. Sequencing used immunoSEQ multiplex PCR; TCRdb keeps in-frame clones, though not all of them. The table includes roughly 87,000 clones, about nine tenths detected once. The starting material was PBMCs, obtained in the first trimester of pregnancy. All receptors come from a female donor in good health, serving as a control in a pregnancy study. Some clones in this sample may be carry-over from other donors' samples.

This chain links TRBV19 with TRBJ2-7; 7 nucleotides line up with TRBD1. This CDR3 is built from 14 residues. The trim removed 5 bases at V and 0 bases at J, leaving 4 bases unmatched. In germline, CDR1 is LNHDA, CDR2 SQIVND (reference sequence). The chain's CDR3 is CASSYRGHSYEQYF. The CDR3 DNA is TGTGCCAGTAGTTACAGGGGACACTCCTACGAGCAGTACTTC.

This clone showed up just once. A junction end diverges from the germline sequence, so it may reflect a read error. The same CDR3 also results from other DNA sequences found in this sample. The chain carries TRBV7-8 and TRBJ2-7; the D is unclear. The CDR3 runs to 15 residues. Germline assignment: CDR1 SGHVS and CDR2 FQNEAQ. The CDR3 loop is CASSSLIRSDHEQYF. CDR3 bases: TGTGCCAGTAGCTCCCTTATAAGGAGCGATCACGAGCAGTACTTC. Full variable domain (rest looked up from reference TRBV7-8 and TRBJ2-7): GAGVSQSPRYKVAKRGQDVALRCDPISGHVSLFWYQQALGQGPEFLTYFQNEAQLDKSGLPSDRFFAERPEGSVSTLKIQRTQQEDSAVYLCASSSLIRSDHEQYFGPGTRLTVT.

The rearrangement uses TRBV9 and TRBJ2-5; TRBD2 matches at 11 bases. Germline CDR1 SGDLS, CDR2 YYNGEE. This CDR3 has 16 residues. V lost 1 base and J lost 4; bases outside the gene matches: 6. The CDR3 reads CASSVYVAGGRETQYF. CDR3 DNA sequence: TGTGCCAGCAGCGTATACGTAGCGGGAGGGCGAGAGACCCAGTACTTC. The entire variable domain, with the rest obtained from reference TRBV9 and TRBJ2-5, is as follows: DSGVTQTPKHLITATGQRVTLRCSPRSGDLSVYWYQQSLDQGLQFLIQYYNGEERAKGNILERFSAQQFPDLHSELNLSSLELGDSALYFCASSVYVAGGRETQYFGPGTRLLVL.

This clone was seen only a few times. V and J are TRBV5-6 and TRBJ1-1, with a weak D call TRBD1 (6 bases). V dropped 4 bases and J dropped 0 bases, with 10 bases sitting between them. The length of the CDR3 is 14 residues. The V gene's germline CDR1 is SGHDT and CDR2 YYEEEE. The CDR3, as DNA: TGTGCCAGCAGCATACAGGGTGTGAACACTGAAGCTTTCTTT. Translation gives CASSIQGVNTEAFF.

This clone was recorded only once. The V gene is TRBV29-1, the J gene TRBJ2-4, with D perhaps matching TRBD1 (5 bases). CDR3 length: 12 residues. The V end lost 0 bases, the J end lost 11 bases, and 11 bases lay between the germline ends. Germline V gives CDR1 SQVTM, CDR2 ANQGSEA. This chain's CDR3 is CSVEDQGGLQYF. The CDR3 region has the DNA TGCAGCGTTGAAGATCAGGGCGGCCTTCAGTACTTC.

The chain uses TRBV19 and TRBJ2-7; 11 bases align to TRBD1. Trimming removed 6 bases from V and 6 bases from J; junction bases left unmatched: 7. Germline V lookup: CDR1 LNHDA, CDR2 SQIVND (reference sequence). This CDR3 has 14 residues. The CDR3 spells CASSQPGQGVEQYF. Written as DNA, the CDR3 is TGTGCCAGTAGCCAGCCGGGACAGGGGGTCGAGCAGTACTTC.

J is TRBJ2-2 and V is TRBV11-3, with 7 bases that match TRBD2. CDR3 length equals 15 residues. V was pared by 1 base and J by 5 bases, with 4 bases of the junction left unmatched. Germline CDR1 SGHNT, CDR2 YENEEA. CDR3 sequence: CASSLGWRGTGELFF. The CDR3 bases are TGTGCCAGCAGCTTAGGATGGCGGGGGACCGGGGAGCTGTTTTTT.

J is TRBJ2-7 and V is TRBV28; 7 bases fit TRBD1. The V gene end was trimmed by 1 base and the J gene end by 2 bases; junction bases not matched to a gene: 8. CDR1 is MDHEN and CDR2 is SYDVKM in the germline V gene. CDR3 size: 16 residues. The DNA for the CDR3 is TGTGCCAGCAGTTTATTCCCCCTGGGACAGACCTACGAGCAGTACTTC. Translated: CASSLFPLGQTYEQYF. Supplemented by reference TRBV28 and TRBJ2-7, the full variable domain reads DVKVTQSSRYLVKRTGEKVFLECVQDMDHENMFWYRQDPGLGLRLIYFSYDVKMKEKGDIPEGYSVSREKKERFSLILESASTNQTSMYLCASSLFPLGQTYEQYFGPGTRLTVT.

In this sample, this clone turned up once. The chain carries TRBV7-9 and TRBJ1-4; TRBD1 matches 9 bases. CDR3 length equals 15 residues. The trim removed 6 bases at V and 6 bases at J, leaving 8 bases unmatched. CDR1 and CDR2 from the germline V gene are SEHNR and FQNEAQ (reference sequence). In DNA form, the CDR3 reads TGTGCCAGCAGTCCGATCGACAGGGGGTATGAAAAACTGTTTTTT. The encoded protein is CASSPIDRGYEKLFF.

The J gene is TRBJ1-2, the V gene TRBV2; 7 bases align to TRBD1. The CDR3 runs 17 residues. Per the germline V gene, CDR1 is SNHLY and CDR2 is FYNNEI. Unmatched junction bases numbered 12, after V lost 0 bases and J lost 5 bases. The CDR3 sequence is CASSEARPGGPGYGYTF. CDR3 sequence (DNA): TGTGCCAGCAGTGAAGCAAGGCCAGGGGGGCCTGGGTATGGCTACACCTTC.